These 32 T cell receptor beta chains were all obtained from the same sample, sequenced in a study of cytomegalovirus exposure and HLA in healthy donors. TCRdb's table, derived via immunoSEQ multiplex PCR, lists solely in-frame clones and lacks some. The sample comprises some 98,000 clones, 87% of which are singletons, and about 6.5% rests with the top ten. Sequencing used PBMCs. These receptors came from a young man in good health and CMV-seropositive.

This sequence joins TRBV5-1 and TRBJ2-7, with 12 bases fitting TRBD2. V trimming: 4 bases; J trimming: 4 bases; junction bases outside the gene matches: 6. The CDR3 extends over 15 amino acids. Germline lookup yields CDR1 SGHRS and CDR2 YFSETQ. The CDR3 here is CASSQSGTSGYEQYF. CDR3 sequence (DNA): TGCGCCAGCAGCCAATCCGGGACTAGCGGGTACGAGCAGTACTTC.

DNA of the CDR3: TGTGCCAGCAGTGAACAAGTCTCCTACGAGCAGTACTTC. Protein sequence: CASSEQVSYEQYF. The rearrangement links TRBV5-4 to TRBJ2-7; D is unclear. V was trimmed by 5 bases and J by 0 bases, leaving 9 bases between them. Germline CDR1 reads SGHNT; CDR2 reads YYREEE (reference sequence). This CDR3 is built from 13 residues.

This clone was recorded once. The V and J genes are TRBV28 and TRBJ2-2; weak D call: TRBD2 (5 bases). The V end was cut by 2 bases, the J end by 1 base, with 5 bases between. Per the germline V gene, CDR1 is MDHEN and CDR2 is SYDVKM. CDR3 length equals 14 residues. The CDR3 protein is CASSLGLNTGELFF. CDR3 DNA sequence: TGTGCCAGCAGTTTAGGACTGAACACCGGGGAGCTGTTTTTT.

The chain is built from TRBV7-3 and TRBJ1-1; D ambiguous. Germline loops: CDR1 SGHTA, CDR2 FQGTGA. The CDR3 runs 13 residues. V lost 4 bases to trimming and J lost 1 base, with 7 bases between them. CDR3 bases: TGTGCCAGCAGCTCCCAGTCGAACACTGAAGCTTTCTTT. It is translated as CASSSQSNTEAFF. Looking up the rest from reference TRBV7-3 and TRBJ1-1 gives the full variable domain: GAGVSQTPSNKVTEKGKYVELRCDPISGHTALYWYRQSLGQGPEFLIYFQGTGAADDSGLPNDRFFAVRPEGSVSTLKIQRTERGDSAVYLCASSSQSNTEAFFGQGTRLTVV.

Only a few counts were recorded for this clone. The J gene is TRBJ1-5, the V gene TRBV7-8, with D perhaps TRBD1 (6 bases). CDR1 and CDR2 from the germline V gene are SGHVS and FQNEAQ. V dropped 1 base and J dropped 6 bases, with 13 bases sitting between them. The CDR3 is 15 amino acids. CDR3 bases: TGTGCCAGCAGCTTAGATGCAGGGGAAGTTCAGCCCCAGCATTTT. This codes for CASSLDAGEVQPQHF.

This chain uses TRBV20-1 with TRBJ1-2; D gene unclear. The ends were cut back, 1 base at V and 8 bases at J, with 8 bases in the middle. CDR1 is DFQATT, CDR2 SNEGSKA, per germline (reference sequence). CDR3 length equals 11 residues. CDR3 sequence reads: CSARVNEGYTF. DNA for the CDR3: TGCAGTGCTAGAGTAAATGAGGGCTACACCTTC.

This chain uses TRBV25-1 with TRBJ2-7; 8 bases agree with TRBD1. Looked up from germline, CDR1 is MGHDK and CDR2 is SYGVNS. The CDR3 runs to 16 residues. Losses at the gene ends were 5 bases for V and 1 base for J; bases not matched to a gene: 10. The CDR3 here is CASSQLGTGPSYEQYF. The CDR3 coding sequence is TGTGCCAGCAGTCAACTCGGGACAGGACCATCCTACGAGCAGTACTTC.

The chain joins TRBV12-5 to TRBJ1-1, with 8 positions matching TRBD1. The J segment lost 0 bases and the V segment lost 4 bases, leaving 10 bases of the junction unmatched. CDR1 is LGHNT and CDR2 is FRNRAP in the germline V gene. The CDR3 spans 17 residues. The CDR3 sequence is CASGWIVTGELNTEAFF. The CDR3 coding sequence is TGTGCTAGTGGTTGGATTGTGACAGGGGAGTTGAACACTGAAGCTTTCTTT.

The chain carries TRBV19 and TRBJ2-1; 7 nucleotides match TRBD1. The germline V gene encodes CDR1 LNHDA and CDR2 SQIVND (reference sequence). CDR3 length equals 17 residues. With V trimmed by 0 bases and J by 4 bases, 9 bases remained unmatched. For the CDR3, the DNA is TGTGCCAGTAGTATAGATCGGGACAGCGAGTCGTACAATGAGCAGTTCTTC. Protein: CASSIDRDSESYNEQFF.

In DNA form, the CDR3 reads TGTGCCAGCAGTTACTCCAGGCGAAGCAGGGCTGAAGCTTTCTTT. Translation: CASSYSRRSRAEAFF. This rearrangement joins TRBV6-5 to TRBJ1-1; a weak D match, TRBD1 (5 bases). The CDR3 has 15 amino acids. Trimming pared 0 bases from V and 6 bases from J, leaving 14 bases between. Germline V lookup: CDR1 MNHEY, CDR2 SVGAGI.

This clone appeared a single time. The rearrangement uses TRBV6-4 and TRBJ2-7; the D is unclear. Germline lookup yields CDR1 MRHNA and CDR2 SNTAGT. V gave up 4 bases and J gave up 5 bases, with 12 bases separating them. The CDR3 is made up of 13 amino acids. This CDR3 is CASSVEIGHEQYF. The CDR3 bases are TGTGCCAGCAGTGTGGAAATTGGGCACGAGCAGTACTTC.

This clone was found a few times. V usage is TRBV11-3 and J usage is TRBJ2-7; 8 nucleotides agree with TRBD2. The V gene end was trimmed by 3 bases and the J gene end by 6 bases; junction bases not matched to a gene: 7. CDR3 size: 14 residues. From germline, CDR1 is SGHNT and CDR2 YENEEA. In nucleotides, the CDR3 is TGTGCCAGCAGCTTGCGGGAGGAATTACGCGAGCAGTACTTC. This codes for CASSLREELREQYF.

The chain employs TRBV9 and TRBJ1-4, with D perhaps matching TRBD1 (6 bases). The CDR3 runs to 15 residues. The germline V and J ends were trimmed by 3 bases and 1 base, with 10 bases remaining between them. Germline-derived CDR1 and CDR2 are SGDLS and YYNGEE. The CDR3 protein is CASSAIQGTNEKLFF. CDR3 coding DNA: TGTGCCAGCAGCGCGATACAGGGAACTAATGAAAAACTGTTTTTT.

The chain is built from TRBV6-5 and TRBJ2-2, with D possibly being TRBD2 (6 bases). V lost 2 bases and J lost 4, with 11 bases in between. Germline loops: CDR1 MNHEY, CDR2 SVGAGI. The length of the CDR3 is 15 residues. The CDR3 loop is CASSYQGAGTGELFF. The CDR3 DNA reads TGTGCCAGCAGTTACCAGGGAGCGGGCACCGGGGAGCTGTTTTTT.

The genes are TRBV5-4 and TRBJ2-7; TRBD1 might be the D (5 bases). Germline values: CDR1 SGHNT, CDR2 YYREEE (reference sequence). V was cut by 4 bases and J by 6 bases, with 17 bases left in between. The CDR3 is made up of 14 amino acids. The CDR3 coding sequence is TGTGCCAGCAGCCACGACAGTGGTGGCATCGAGCAGTACTTC. Protein: CASSHDSGGIEQYF.

The rearrangement joins TRBV11-2 to TRBJ1-2; possibly TRBD1 for D (5 bases). V lost 2 bases to trimming and J lost 2 bases, with 9 bases between them. This CDR3 has 14 residues. Germline lookup yields CDR1 SGHAT and CDR2 FQNNGV. This CDR3 reads CASSLSDRNYGYTF. Written as DNA, the CDR3 is TGTGCCAGCAGCTTAAGTGACAGAAACTATGGCTACACCTTC.

This chain uses TRBV9 with TRBJ1-2; 7 positions agree with TRBD1. V lost 0 bases and J lost 2; bases outside the gene matches: 1. Germline loops: CDR1 SGDLS, CDR2 YYNGEE. The CDR3 is 14 residues long. The CDR3 is CASSVEQGNYGYTF. CDR3 DNA sequence: TGTGCCAGCAGCGTAGAACAGGGGAACTATGGCTACACCTTC.

CDR3 in DNA: TGTGCCAGCAGCGAAGCAGGACAGGAGCAGTTCTTC. Translated, it gives CASSEAGQEQFF. The chain recombines TRBV7-6 with TRBJ2-1; D might be TRBD1 (6 bases). This CDR3 spans 12 amino acids. Germline CDR1 and CDR2: SGHVS and FNYEAQ. The ends were cut back, 5 bases at V and 10 bases at J, with 12 bases in the middle.

The chain carries TRBV6-1 and TRBJ1-2, with 7 nucleotides matching TRBD1. The germline gives CDR1 MNHNS, CDR2 SASEGT. V lost 10 bases, J lost 5 bases, and 10 bases stayed unmatched. CDR3 length equals 13 residues. The CDR3 nucleotides read TGTGCCAACTACAGGGGAAATTATTATGGCTACACCTTC. Encoded protein: CANYRGNYYGYTF.

The V call is TRBV6-5, the J call TRBJ2-7; possible D gene TRBD1, 5 bases. Germline V gene sequence: CDR1 MNHEY, CDR2 SVGAGI. The germline V and J ends were trimmed by 4 bases and 2 bases, with 18 bases remaining between them. This CDR3 region has 16 residues. CDR3 amino acids: CASSLGPFGSAYEQYF. The CDR3 nucleotides are TGTGCCAGCAGTTTGGGGCCCTTCGGAAGTGCCTACGAGCAGTACTTC.

The chain couples TRBV2 to TRBJ2-7, with 7 positions matching TRBD1. The CDR3 totals 13 residues. With 6 bases clipped from V and 0 bases from J, the junction kept 2 bases outside the gene matches. CDR1 and CDR2 from the germline V gene are SNHLY and FYNNEI. The CDR3 region has the DNA TGTGCCAGCAGGAGGGACAGCTCCTACGAGCAGTACTTC. This translates into CASRRDSSYEQYF.

This sequence joins TRBV11-2 and TRBJ2-2; D unclear. Trimming pared 1 base from V and 1 base from J, leaving 7 bases between. CDR3 length equals 15 residues. Germline loops: CDR1 SGHAT, CDR2 FQNNGV. The CDR3 sequence is CASSLVFLNTGELFF. The CDR3, as DNA: TGTGCCAGCAGCTTAGTTTTTCTGAACACCGGGGAGCTGTTTTTT.

In its sample, this clone was seen a few times. This chain joins TRBV2 and TRBJ2-7; tentative D call: TRBD2 (7 bases). The CDR3 loop spans 13 amino acids. Germline V CDR1 and CDR2: SNHLY, FYNNEI. The CDR3 spells CASSEPPLGGPAV. The CDR3 DNA sequence: TGTGCCAGCAGTGAACCACCCCTGGGGGGGCCTGCCGTC.

The rearrangement uses TRBV6-4 and TRBJ2-7; TRBD1 might be the D (5 bases). Germline V CDR1 and CDR2: MRHNA, SNTAGT. Trimming pared 4 bases from V and 3 bases from J, leaving 10 bases between. The CDR3 covers 13 residues. CDR3 region: CASSAQGGYEQYF. The CDR3 DNA reads TGTGCCAGCAGTGCCCAGGGTGGCTACGAGCAGTACTTC.

The chain carries TRBV28 and TRBJ2-5; no reliable D call. The CDR3 runs to 14 residues. V lost 7 bases and J lost 1, with 13 bases in between. Germline CDR1 reads MDHEN; CDR2 reads SYDVKM. CDR3 in DNA: TGTGCCAGCACTTTCGAACAAACCCAAGAGACCCAGTACTTC. The encoded protein is CASTFEQTQETQYF. Full variable domain (missing parts from reference TRBV28 and TRBJ2-5): DVKVTQSSRYLVKRTGEKVFLECVQDMDHENMFWYRQDPGLGLRLIYFSYDVKMKEKGDIPEGYSVSREKKERFSLILESASTNQTSMYLCASTFEQTQETQYFGPGTRLLVL.

This sequence joins TRBV25-1 and TRBJ1-3, with D hard to call. CDR3 length equals 11 residues. Germline V lookup: CDR1 MGHDK, CDR2 SYGVNS. Trimming stripped 8 bases from V and 8 bases from J, with 10 bases between. The CDR3 bases are TGTGCCAGCGCGTGGTTAGACACCATATATTTT. It yields the protein CASAWLDTIYF.

The chain links TRBV5-1 to TRBJ2-3; 10 bases fit TRBD2. Losses at the gene ends were 4 bases for V and 2 bases for J; bases not matched to a gene: 10. The CDR3 is 17 amino acids. Germline assignment: CDR1 SGHRS and CDR2 YFSETQ. The CDR3 DNA reads TGCGCCAGCAGCGCACGGACTAGCGGAGGTGTCACAGATACGCAGTATTTT. Translating gives CASSARTSGGVTDTQYF.

V gene TRBV19 combines with J gene TRBJ2-1; TRBD2 agrees at 9 bases. CDR3 size: 15 residues. Germline values: CDR1 LNHDA, CDR2 SQIVND (reference sequence). V shed 3 bases, J shed 7 bases, and the junction held 7 bases outside the gene matches. The CDR3 here is CASSMVAGVGNEQFF. The CDR3 nucleotides are TGTGCCAGTAGTATGGTAGCGGGAGTTGGAAATGAGCAGTTCTTC.

The chain has TRBV28 and TRBJ2-3; TRBD2 is a possible D gene (5 bases). V was pared by 3 bases and J by 1 base, with 11 bases between. Germline loops: CDR1 MDHEN, CDR2 SYDVKM. The CDR3 is 15 residues long. The CDR3 region is CASSFWDSGTDTQYF. Written as DNA, the CDR3 is TGTGCCAGCAGTTTCTGGGATAGCGGCACAGATACGCAGTATTTT.

This sequence joins TRBV28 and TRBJ2-7, with 8 bases fitting TRBD2. This CDR3 contains 15 residues. The V gene end was trimmed by 6 bases and the J gene end by 5 bases; junction bases not matched to a gene: 12. The germline V gene encodes CDR1 MDHEN and CDR2 SYDVKM. For the CDR3, the DNA is TGTGCCAGCAGCCTAATCGGGAGGGGGGGAAACGAGCAGTACTTC. This gives the protein CASSLIGRGGNEQYF.

This chain links TRBV15 with TRBJ2-3; TRBD2 aligns across 8 bases. CDR1 is LNHNV and CDR2 is YYDKDF in the germline V gene (reference sequence). V dropped 0 bases and J dropped 0; count of bases not matched to a gene: 2. The CDR3 is 16 residues long. DNA for the CDR3: TGTGCCACCAGCAGAGAGGCTAGCGGGAGCACAGATACGCAGTATTTT. Translating gives CATSREASGSTDTQYF.

This clone was recorded a few times. The chain links TRBV23-1 to TRBJ2-7, with 8 positions matching TRBD1. TRBV23-1 is assigned to the ORF class and has an uncertain function. This CDR3 has 20 residues. The J segment lost 0 bases and the V segment lost 0 bases, leaving 16 bases of the junction unmatched. The CDR3 loop reads CASSQSQGQVTPFSSYEQYF. CDR3 DNA: TGCGCCAGCAGTCAATCTCAGGGACAGGTTACTCCTTTTAGCTCCTACGAGCAGTACTTC.